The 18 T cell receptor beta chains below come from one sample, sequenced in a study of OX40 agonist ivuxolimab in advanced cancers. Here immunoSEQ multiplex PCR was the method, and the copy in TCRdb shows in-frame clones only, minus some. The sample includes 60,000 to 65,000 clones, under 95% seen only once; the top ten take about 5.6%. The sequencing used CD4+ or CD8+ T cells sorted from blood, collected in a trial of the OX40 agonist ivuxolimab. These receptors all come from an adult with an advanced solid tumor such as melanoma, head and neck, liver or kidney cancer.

The CDR3 spells CAWSGTGWTEAFF. CDR3 coding DNA: TGTGCCTGGAGCGGGACAGGGTGGACTGAAGCTTTCTTT. V usage is TRBV30 and J usage is TRBJ1-1; 9 bases map to TRBD1. The J segment lost 5 bases and the V segment lost 3 bases, leaving 4 bases of the junction unmatched. This CDR3 has 13 amino acids. Germline assignment: CDR1 GTSNPN and CDR2 SVGIG (reference sequence).

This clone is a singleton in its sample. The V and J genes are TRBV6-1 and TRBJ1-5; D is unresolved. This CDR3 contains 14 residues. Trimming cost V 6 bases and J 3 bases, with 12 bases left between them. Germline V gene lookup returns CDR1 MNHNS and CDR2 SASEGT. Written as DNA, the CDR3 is TGTGCCAGCAGCCATCTGGGCGACAATCAGCCCCAGCATTTT. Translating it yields CASSHLGDNQPQHF.

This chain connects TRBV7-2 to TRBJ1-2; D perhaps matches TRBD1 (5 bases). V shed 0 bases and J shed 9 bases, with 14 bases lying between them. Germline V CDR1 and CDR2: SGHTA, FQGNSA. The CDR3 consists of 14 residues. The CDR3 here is CASSLAGRVESYTF. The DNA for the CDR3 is TGTGCCAGCAGCTTAGCGGGCAGGGTGGAAAGCTACACCTTC.

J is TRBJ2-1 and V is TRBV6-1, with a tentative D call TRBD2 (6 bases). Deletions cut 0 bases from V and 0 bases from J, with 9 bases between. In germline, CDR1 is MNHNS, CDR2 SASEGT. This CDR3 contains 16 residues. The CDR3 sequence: CASSEAAGSSYNEQFF. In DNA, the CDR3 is TGTGCCAGCAGTGAAGCGGCGGGGAGCTCCTACAATGAGCAGTTCTTC.

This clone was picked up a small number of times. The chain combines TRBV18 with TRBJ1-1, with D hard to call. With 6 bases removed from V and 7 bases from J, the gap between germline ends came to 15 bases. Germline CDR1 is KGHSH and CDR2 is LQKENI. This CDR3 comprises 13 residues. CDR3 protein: CASSSKFGGEAFF. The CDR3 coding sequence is TGTGCCAGCTCTTCTAAGTTCGGCGGTGAAGCTTTCTTT.

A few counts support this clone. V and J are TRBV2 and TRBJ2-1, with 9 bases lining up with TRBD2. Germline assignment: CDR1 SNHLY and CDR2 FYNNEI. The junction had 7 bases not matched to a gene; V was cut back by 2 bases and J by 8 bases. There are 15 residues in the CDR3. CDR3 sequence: CASSESSGVIYEQFF. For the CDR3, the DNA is TGTGCCAGCAGTGAATCTAGCGGGGTAATCTATGAGCAGTTCTTC.

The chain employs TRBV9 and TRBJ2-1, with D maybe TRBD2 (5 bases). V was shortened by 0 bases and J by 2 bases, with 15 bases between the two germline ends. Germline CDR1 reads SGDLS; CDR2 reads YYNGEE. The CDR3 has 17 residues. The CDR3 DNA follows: TGTGCCAGCAGCGTAGCTGCGGCGGGTGTGGCCTACAATGAGCAGTTCTTC. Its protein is CASSVAAAGVAYNEQFF.

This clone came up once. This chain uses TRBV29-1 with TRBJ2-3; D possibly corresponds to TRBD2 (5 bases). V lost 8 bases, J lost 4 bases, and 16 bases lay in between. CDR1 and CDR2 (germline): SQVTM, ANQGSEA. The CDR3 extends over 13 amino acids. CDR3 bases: TGCAGCACCCCCCAAGGAGGTTCAGATACGCAGTATTTT. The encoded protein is CSTPQGGSDTQYF.

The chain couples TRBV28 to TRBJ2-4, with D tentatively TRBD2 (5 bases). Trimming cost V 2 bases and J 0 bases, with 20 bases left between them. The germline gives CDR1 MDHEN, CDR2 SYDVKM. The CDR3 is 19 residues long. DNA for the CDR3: TGTGCCAGCAGTTTACCCCTGATGTCGGGGAAACTAGCCAAAAACATTCAGTACTTC. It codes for CASSLPLMSGKLAKNIQYF.

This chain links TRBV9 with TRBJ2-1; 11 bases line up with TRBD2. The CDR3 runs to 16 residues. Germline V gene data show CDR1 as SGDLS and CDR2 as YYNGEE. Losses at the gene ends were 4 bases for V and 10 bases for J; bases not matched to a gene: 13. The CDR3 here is CASSTRGSGRAGEQFF. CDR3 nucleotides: TGTGCCAGCAGCACCAGGGGTAGCGGGAGGGCCGGGGAGCAGTTCTTC.

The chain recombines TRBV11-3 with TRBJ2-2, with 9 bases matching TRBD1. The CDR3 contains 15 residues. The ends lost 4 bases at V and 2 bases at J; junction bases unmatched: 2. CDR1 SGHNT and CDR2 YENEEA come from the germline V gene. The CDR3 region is CASSSGQGNTGELFF. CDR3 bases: TGTGCCAGCAGCTCGGGACAGGGAAACACCGGGGAGCTGTTTTTT.

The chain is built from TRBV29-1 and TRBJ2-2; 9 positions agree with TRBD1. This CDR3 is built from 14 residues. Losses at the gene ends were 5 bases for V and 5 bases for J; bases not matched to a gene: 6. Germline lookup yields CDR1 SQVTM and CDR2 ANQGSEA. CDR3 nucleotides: TGCAGCGTTCCCGGGACAGGGAGGACCGGGGAGCTGTTTTTT. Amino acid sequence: CSVPGTGRTGELFF.

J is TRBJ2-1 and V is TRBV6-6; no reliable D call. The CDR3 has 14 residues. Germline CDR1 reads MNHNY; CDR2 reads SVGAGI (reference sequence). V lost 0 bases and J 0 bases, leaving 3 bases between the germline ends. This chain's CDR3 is CASSYSSSYNEQFF. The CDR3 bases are TGTGCCAGCAGTTACTCTAGCTCCTACAATGAGCAGTTCTTC.

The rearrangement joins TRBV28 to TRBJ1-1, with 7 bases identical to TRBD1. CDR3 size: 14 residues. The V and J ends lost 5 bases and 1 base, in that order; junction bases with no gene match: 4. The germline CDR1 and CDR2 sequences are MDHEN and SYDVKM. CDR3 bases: TGTGCCAGCAGTCGTCACAGGGGGAACACTGAAGCTTTCTTT. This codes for CASSRHRGNTEAFF. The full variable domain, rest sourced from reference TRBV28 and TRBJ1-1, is DVKVTQSSRYLVKRTGEKVFLECVQDMDHENMFWYRQDPGLGLRLIYFSYDVKMKEKGDIPEGYSVSREKKERFSLILESASTNQTSMYLCASSRHRGNTEAFFGQGTRLTVV.

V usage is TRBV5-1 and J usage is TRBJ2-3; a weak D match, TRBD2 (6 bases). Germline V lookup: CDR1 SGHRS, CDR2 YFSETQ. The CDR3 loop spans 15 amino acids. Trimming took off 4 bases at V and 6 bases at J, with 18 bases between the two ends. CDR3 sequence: CASSAASEVRDTQYF. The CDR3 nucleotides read TGCGCCAGCAGCGCCGCTAGCGAAGTTAGGGATACGCAGTATTTT. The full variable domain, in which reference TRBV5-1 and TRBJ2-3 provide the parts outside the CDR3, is KAGVTQTPRYLIKTRGQQVTLSCSPISGHRSVSWYQQTPGQGLQFLFEYFSETQRNKGNFPGRFSGRQFSNSRSEMNVSTLELGDSALYLCASSAASEVRDTQYFGPGTRLTVL.

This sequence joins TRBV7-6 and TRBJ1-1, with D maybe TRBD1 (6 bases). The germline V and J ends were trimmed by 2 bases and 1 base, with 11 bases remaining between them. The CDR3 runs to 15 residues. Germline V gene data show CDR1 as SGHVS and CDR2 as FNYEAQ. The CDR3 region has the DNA TGTGCCAGCAGCTTATCGTTGACAGGGAACACTGAAGCTTTCTTT. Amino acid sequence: CASSLSLTGNTEAFF. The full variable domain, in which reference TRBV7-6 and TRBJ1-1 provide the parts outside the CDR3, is GAGVSQSPRYKVTKRGQDVALRCDPISGHVSLYWYRQALGQGPEFLTYFNYEAQQDKSGLPNDRFSAERPEGSISTLTIQRTEQRDSAMYRCASSLSLTGNTEAFFGQGTRLTVV.

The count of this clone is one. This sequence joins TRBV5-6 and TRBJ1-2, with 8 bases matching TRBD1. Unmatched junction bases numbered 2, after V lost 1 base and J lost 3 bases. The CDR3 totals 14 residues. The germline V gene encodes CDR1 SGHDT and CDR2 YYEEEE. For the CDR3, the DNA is TGTGCCAGCAGCTTGCGGACAGGGTACTATGGCTACACCTTC. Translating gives CASSLRTGYYGYTF.

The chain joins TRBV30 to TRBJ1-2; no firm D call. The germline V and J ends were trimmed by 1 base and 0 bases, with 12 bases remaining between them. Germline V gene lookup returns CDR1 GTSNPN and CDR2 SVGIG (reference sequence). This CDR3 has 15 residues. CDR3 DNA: TGTGCCTGGAGTGGAGGGCCCCTGTCTAACTATGGCTACACCTTC. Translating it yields CAWSGGPLSNYGYTF.